These 13 T cell receptor beta chains originate from one sample sequenced in a study of cytomegalovirus exposure and HLA in healthy donors. PCR used 60 Vbeta primers and 13 Jbeta primers. Libraries were prepared by immunoSEQ multiplex PCR; TCRdb keeps only in-frame clonotypes and omits some of them. The table records 100,000 to 120,000 clones, around 80% of them present only once. Material for sequencing was PBMCs. The receptor source for this set is a man aged 30 to 45 in good health and CMV-seropositive.

The chain employs TRBV29-1 and TRBJ2-7; D possibly corresponds to TRBD1 (6 bases). The germline V gene encodes CDR1 SQVTM and CDR2 ANQGSEA. V lost 7 bases and J lost 5, with 15 bases in between. This CDR3 spans 12 amino acids. CDR3 sequence reads: CSGRGQLNEQYF. DNA for the CDR3: TGCAGCGGAAGGGGACAATTAAACGAGCAGTACTTC.

The V gene is TRBV5-6, the J gene TRBJ2-1; 9 nucleotides line up with TRBD1. The germline CDR1 and CDR2 sequences are SGHDT and YYEEEE. Germline trimming cut 4 bases from V and 4 bases from J; bases unmatched to any gene: 9. This CDR3 is 16 amino acids long. CDR3 bases: TGTGCCAGCAGCGTGGGGACAGGGTCGGGATACAATGAGCAGTTCTTC. Translation gives CASSVGTGSGYNEQFF. Supplemented by reference TRBV5-6 and TRBJ2-1, the full variable domain reads DAGVTQSPTHLIKTRGQQVTLRCSPKSGHDTVSWYQQALGQGPQFIFQYYEEEERQRGNFPDRFSGHQFPNYSSELNVNALLLGDSALYLCASSVGTGSGYNEQFFGPGTRLTVL.

The V and J genes are TRBV19 and TRBJ2-7; 9 bases fit TRBD1. Losses at the gene ends were 5 bases for V and 6 bases for J; bases not matched to a gene: 5. The germline V gene has CDR1 LNHDA and CDR2 SQIVND (reference sequence). CDR3 size: 13 residues. CDR3 DNA: TGTGCCAGTAGTGGGACAGGGATCAGCGAGCAGTACTTC. This translates into CASSGTGISEQYF.

J is TRBJ2-5 and V is TRBV5-4; 11 nucleotides align to TRBD2. The V segment lost 5 bases and the J segment 5 bases; nucleotides outside the gene matches: 11. CDR3 length: 16 amino acids. Germline V lookup: CDR1 SGHNT, CDR2 YYREEE (reference sequence). DNA of the CDR3: TGTGCCAGCAGTTTCCCACTAGCGGGGGCGAGGGAGACCCAGTACTTC. It is translated as CASSFPLAGARETQYF.

The V gene is TRBV7-2, the J gene TRBJ2-7, with TRBD2 matching 8 bases. The CDR3 extends over 14 amino acids. J was trimmed by 6 bases and V by 3 bases; bases with no gene match: 7. Germline assignment: CDR1 SGHTA and CDR2 FQGNSA. The CDR3 loop reads CASSLGLGNCEQYF. The CDR3 DNA sequence: TGTGCCAGCAGCTTGGGACTAGGTAACTGCGAGCAGTACTTC.

The V call is TRBV6-5, the J call TRBJ1-1; tentatively, D is TRBD1 (5 bases). V was clipped by 0 bases and J by 4 bases, with 15 bases between them. Per germline, CDR1 MNHEY and CDR2 SVGAGI. The length of the CDR3 is 16 residues. CDR3 nucleotides: TGTGCCAGCAGTTACTCAGGGAAGGGGCTCGGCACTGAAGCTTTCTTT. Translated: CASSYSGKGLGTEAFF.

The chain is built from TRBV10-1 and TRBJ2-2, with D perhaps TRBD1 (6 bases). The ends were cut back, 6 bases at V and 4 bases at J, with 15 bases in the middle. The CDR3 totals 15 residues. The germline CDR1 and CDR2 sequences are WNHNN and SYGVQD (reference sequence). DNA for the CDR3: TGCGCCAGCAGAAGATCAGGGGCTGGCACCGGGGAGCTGTTTTTT. Translated: CASRRSGAGTGELFF.

The gene calls are TRBV5-1 and TRBJ2-5; 8 bases are a match to TRBD2. CDR1 and CDR2 (germline): SGHRS, YFSETQ. CDR3 size: 14 residues. Trimming cost V 0 bases and J 5 bases; bases outside gene matches: 3. The CDR3 sequence is CASSLAGGLETQYF. Written as DNA, the CDR3 is TGCGCCAGCAGCTTGGCGGGGGGGCTGGAGACCCAGTACTTC.

The table lists this clone with a few counts. V usage is TRBV4-1 and J usage is TRBJ1-1; D is undetermined. This CDR3 comprises 14 residues. Trimming shortened V by 4 bases and J by 1 base, and 10 bases separated the two germline ends. Germline V CDR1 and CDR2: MGHRA, YSYEKL. CDR3 DNA sequence: TGCGCCAGCAGCCCTATTGAGTGGAACACTGAAGCTTTCTTT. It specifies CASSPIEWNTEAFF.

V usage is TRBV6-6 and J usage is TRBJ1-1; 7 positions agree with TRBD1. Germline V CDR1 and CDR2: MNHNY, SVGAGI (reference sequence). V lost 2 bases to trimming and J lost 3 bases; unmatched junction nucleotides: 3. This CDR3 contains 14 residues. DNA for the CDR3: TGTGCCAGCAGTTACAATCAGGGGGACACTGAAGCTTTCTTT. This sequence encodes CASSYNQGDTEAFF.

This clone was found a few times. The chain links TRBV4-3 to TRBJ2-5; 10 bases fit TRBD2. Germline-derived CDR1 and CDR2 are LGHNA and YSLEER. CDR3 size: 15 residues. V was pared by 1 base and J by 3 bases, with 2 bases of the junction left unmatched. CDR3 amino acids: CASSQVSGGEETQYF. The CDR3 bases are TGCGCCAGCAGCCAAGTCAGCGGGGGGGAAGAGACCCAGTACTTC.

DNA of the CDR3: TGCGCCAGCAGCAGCGGCGTTGAAGCTTTCTTT. This gives the protein CASSSGVEAFF. The chain couples TRBV5-1 to TRBJ1-1, with D uncertain. V was clipped by 4 bases and J by 7 bases, with 8 bases between them. Germline assignment: CDR1 SGHRS and CDR2 YFSETQ. This CDR3 comprises 11 residues.

V usage is TRBV27 and J usage is TRBJ2-1; 10 nucleotides match TRBD2. Trimming took 6 bases from V and 12 from J; bases not matched to a gene: 11. The CDR3 contains 14 residues. The germline CDR1 and CDR2 sequences are MNHEY and SMNVEV (reference sequence). Written as DNA, the CDR3 is TGTGCCAGCAGCTATAGCGGGGGGACAGGTTGGCAGTTCTTC. Protein product: CASSYSGGTGWQFF.